A selection of T cell receptor beta chains follows, all from one sample in a study of patients and donors after allogeneic stem cell transplantation. TCRdb passed the RT-PCR reads through MiXCR, listing each CDR3 protein once. The data contain fewer than 180,000 distinct CDR3 sequences, 30% to 45% of them singletons. Sample: blood, either unsorted or a sorted T cell fraction (not recorded which). The receptors shown here come from a human donor who was either an allogeneic HSCT recipient or a stem cell or donor lymphocyte infusion donor (not recorded which). It is not recorded whose cells these are; they may come from a transplant donor. Each CDR3 is given with its conserved first and last residue. The D gene is left open where the match is weak. Rows give clone size only sometimes, using once, few, many, or a class for an expanded clone.

j_call d_call v_call clone_size cdr3_nt cdr3_aa
TRBJ1-1 NA TRBV3-1 few TGTGCCAGCAGCCAAGCTCGGCCCGTCAAGGAAGCTTTCTTT CASSQARPVKEAFF
TRBJ2-6 NA TRBV25-1 NA TGTGCCAGCAGTTCTAGAAGCTCTGGGGCCAACGTCCTGACTTTC CASSSRSSGANVLTF
TRBJ2-3 NA TRBV19 NA TGTGCCAGTAGTTTATGGGATACGCAGTATTTT CASSLWDTQYF
TRBJ1-1 TRBD1 TRBV28 NA TGTGCCAGCAGTTTATCGAGGGGGCAGGGGAACACTGAAGCTTTCTTT CASSLSRGQGNTEAFF
TRBJ1-1 TRBD1 TRBV27 few TGTGCCAGTTCCACGGACAGGGGGTTCACTGAAGCTTTCTTT CASSTDRGFTEAFF
TRBJ2-1 TRBD2 TRBV6-1 NA TGTGCCAGCACCGTGGGGCTAGCGGGGTACAATGAGCAGTTCTTC CASTVGLAGYNEQFF
TRBJ1-5 NA TRBV27 few TGTGCCAGCAGTTTTAGTGGTCAGCCCCAGCATTTT CASSFSGQPQHF
TRBJ2-2 NA TRBV12-3/TRBV12-4 NA TGTGCCAGCAGTTTTGTTGAGGCCGGGGAGCTGTTTTTT CASSFVEAGELFF
TRBJ1-4 NA TRBV7-2 NA TGTGCCAGCAGCTTAGAGGGGGGGCAAAATGAAAAACTGTTTTTT CASSLEGGQNEKLFF
TRBJ1-5 TRBD1 TRBV7-2 NA TGTGCCAGCAGCTTAGTAACAGGGGGTGATCAGCCCCAGCATTTT CASSLVTGGDQPQHF
TRBJ1-2 NA TRBV12-3/TRBV12-4 NA TGTGCCAGCAGTTCCCAGGATCGTTATGGCTACACCTTC CASSSQDRYGYTF
TRBJ2-2 TRBD1 TRBV29-1 once TGCAGCGTTGGGACAGGGTGGAGCGGGGAGCTGTTTTTT CSVGTGWSGELFF
TRBJ1-1 NA TRBV5-6 NA TGTGCCAGCAGCTTGGTGGAGGAGTTGGTGTCCACTGAAGCTTTCTTT CASSLVEELVSTEAFF